This T cell receptor (beta chain) stems from a study of patients and donors after allogeneic stem cell transplantation. CDR3 size: 16 residues. V was shortened by 3 bases and J by 2 bases, with 14 bases between the two germline ends. This clonotype was picked up many times. From the RT-PCR reads, TCRdb called clonotypes with MiXCR, one entry per CDR3 protein. The repertoire holds roughly 940,000 distinct CDR3 sequences, with 15% to 20% as singletons. The sequenced sample consisted of blood, either unsorted or a sorted T cell fraction (not recorded which). V usage is TRBV12-3 or TRBV12-4 and J usage is TRBJ1-5, with D perhaps matching TRBD1 (5 bases). This receptor was identified in a human donor who was either an allogeneic HSCT recipient or a stem cell or donor lymphocyte infusion donor (not recorded which). It is not recorded whose cells these are; they may come from a transplant donor. The CDR3 sequence is CASSFVGIQGNQPQHF. CDR3 nucleotide sequence: TGTGCCAGCAGTTTCGTTGGAATACAGGGCAATCAGCCCCAGCATTTT.